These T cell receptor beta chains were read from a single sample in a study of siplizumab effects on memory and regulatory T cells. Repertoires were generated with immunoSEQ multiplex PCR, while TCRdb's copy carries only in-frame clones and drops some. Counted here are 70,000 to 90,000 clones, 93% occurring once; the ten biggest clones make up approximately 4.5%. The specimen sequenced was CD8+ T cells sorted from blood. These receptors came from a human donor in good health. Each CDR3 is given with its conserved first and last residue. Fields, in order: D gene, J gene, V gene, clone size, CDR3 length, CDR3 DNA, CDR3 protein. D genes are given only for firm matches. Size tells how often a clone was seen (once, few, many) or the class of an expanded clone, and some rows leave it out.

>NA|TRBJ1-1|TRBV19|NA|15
TGTGCCAGTAGTATAGTCGCGCCCCGAGATACTGAAGCTTTCTTT
CASSIVAPRDTEAFF
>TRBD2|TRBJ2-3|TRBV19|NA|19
TGTGCCAGTAGTATAGGAACGGCGGGGGGATCTACTAGCACAGATACGCAGTATTTT
CASSIGTAGGSTSTDTQYF
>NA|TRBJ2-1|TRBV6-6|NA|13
TGTGCCAGCAGTTCCACGGTGGGCAATGAGCAGTTCTTC
CASSSTVGNEQFF
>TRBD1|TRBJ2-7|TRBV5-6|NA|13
TGTGCCAGCAGCTGGGACAGTCCTGACGAGCAGTACTTC
CASSWDSPDEQYF
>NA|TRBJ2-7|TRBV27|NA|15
TGTGCCAGCAGTTTGTTGGGGGGGGCCGTCTACGAGCAGTACTTC
CASSLLGGAVYEQYF
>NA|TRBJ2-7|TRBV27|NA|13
TGTGCCAGCAGTTTATCGGCCCCCTACGAGCAGTACTTC
CASSLSAPYEQYF
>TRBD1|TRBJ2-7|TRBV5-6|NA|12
TGTGCCTCACAACAGGGGAGCTACGAGCAGTACTTC
CASQQGSYEQYF
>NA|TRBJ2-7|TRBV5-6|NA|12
TGTGCCAGCAGCTTGGCCCCCCACGAGCAGTACTTC
CASSLAPHEQYF
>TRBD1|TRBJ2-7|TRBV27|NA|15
TGTGCCAGCAGTCCGTCCGGGACAGGGACTTACGAGCAGTACTTC
CASSPSGTGTYEQYF
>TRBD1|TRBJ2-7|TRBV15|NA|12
TGTGCCACCAGCCAGGGGGACGGCGAGCAGTACTTC
CATSQGDGEQYF
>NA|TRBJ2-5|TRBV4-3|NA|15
TGCGCCAGCAGCCCAGAGACTGAAGGGTTCGAGACCCAGTACTTC
CASSPETEGFETQYF
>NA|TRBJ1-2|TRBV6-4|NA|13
TGTGCCAGCAGTGACGGGGGGGCTTATGGCTACACCTTC
CASSDGGAYGYTF
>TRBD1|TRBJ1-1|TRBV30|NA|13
TGTGCCTGGAGCGAGACAGGGTGGGGTGAAGCTTTCTTT
CAWSETGWGEAFF
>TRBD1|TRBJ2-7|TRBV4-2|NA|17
TGTGCCAGCAGCCCTAGGGGGCCGGAGATGGCTAGCTACGAGCAGTACTTC
CASSPRGPEMASYEQYF
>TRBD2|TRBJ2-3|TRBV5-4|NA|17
TGTGCCAGCAGCTTGGTCCCCAGCGGGGGAGGCACAGATACGCAGTATTTT
CASSLVPSGGGTDTQYF
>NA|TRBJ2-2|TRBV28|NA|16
TGTGCCAGCAGCCGCGGCGGGCCGGAAAACACCGGGGAGCTGTTTTTT
CASSRGGPENTGELFF
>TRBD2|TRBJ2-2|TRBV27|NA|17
TGTGCCAGCAGTTTCACTAGCGGGGGGAGGAACACCGGGGAGCTGTTTTTT
CASSFTSGGRNTGELFF
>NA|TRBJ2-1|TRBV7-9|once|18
TGTGCCAGCAGCCCAGACCTGCGCTCCGAGAACTCCTACAATGAGCAGTTCTTC
CASSPDLRSENSYNEQFF
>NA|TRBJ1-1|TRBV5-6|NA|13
TGTGCCAGCAGCGCCTACATGAACACTGAAGCTTTCTTT
CASSAYMNTEAFF
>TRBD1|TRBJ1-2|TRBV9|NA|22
TGTGCCAGCAGCGTACCGCGGGACAGGGTGTCGACTACACCATCCCGGGACTATGGCTACACCTTC
CASSVPRDRVSTTPSRDYGYTF
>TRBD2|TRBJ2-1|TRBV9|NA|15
TGTGCCAGCAGCGCTTCCGGGGGGGCAGTAAATGAGCAGTTCTTC
CASSASGGAVNEQFF
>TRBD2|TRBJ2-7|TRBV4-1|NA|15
TGCGCCAGCAGCCAATCCGGGACTAGCTCCTACGAGCAGTACTTC
CASSQSGTSSYEQYF
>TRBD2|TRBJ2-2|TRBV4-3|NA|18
TGCGCCAGCAGCCAAGATCACCTAGCGGGGGGGCCAACCGGGGAGCTGTTTTTT
CASSQDHLAGGPTGELFF
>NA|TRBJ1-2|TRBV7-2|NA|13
TGTGCCAGCAGCTTTACGACCTCGAGAGGCTACACCTTC
CASSFTTSRGYTF
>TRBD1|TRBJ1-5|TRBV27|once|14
TGTGCCAGCAGTTCCCGACAGGGGGATCAGCCCCAGCATTTT
CASSSRQGDQPQHF
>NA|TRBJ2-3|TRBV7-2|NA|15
TGTGCCAGCAGCAAAGGACAGACCAGCACAGATACGCAGTATTTT
CASSKGQTSTDTQYF
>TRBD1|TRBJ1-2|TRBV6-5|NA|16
TGTGCCAGCAGTTACTCTGAGGGGGCGCGGGGCTATGGCTACACCTTC
CASSYSEGARGYGYTF
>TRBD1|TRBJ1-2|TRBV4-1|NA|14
TGCGCCAGCAGCCAATCGGACAGGGACTATGGCTACACCTTC
CASSQSDRDYGYTF
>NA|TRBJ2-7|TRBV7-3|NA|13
TGTGCCAGCAGCTCCGGACAGTCCTACGAGCAGTACTTC
CASSSGQSYEQYF
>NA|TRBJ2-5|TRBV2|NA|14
TGTGCCAGCACCGAACCCATGCTAGGGGGGACCCAGTACTTC
CASTEPMLGGTQYF
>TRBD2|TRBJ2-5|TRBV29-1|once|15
TGCAGCGTCCTACTGACGGGGGGGCTGGGAGAGACCCAGTACTTC
CSVLLTGGLGETQYF
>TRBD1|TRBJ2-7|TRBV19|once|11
TGTGCCACCCAGGCAGGGGGCGAGCAGTACTTC
CATQAGGEQYF
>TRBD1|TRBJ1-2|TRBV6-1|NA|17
TGTGCCAGCAGTGCCCCGGGACAGGGGGCGTCAAACTATGGCTACACCTTC
CASSAPGQGASNYGYTF
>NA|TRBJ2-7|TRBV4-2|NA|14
TGTGCCAGCAGCCAAGACCAACAGGCGTACGAGCAGTACTTC
CASSQDQQAYEQYF
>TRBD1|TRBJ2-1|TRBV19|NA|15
TGTGCCAGTAGTATAGTATCAGGGGGCTCCAATGAGCAGTTCTTC
CASSIVSGGSNEQFF
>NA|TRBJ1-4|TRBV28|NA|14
TGTGCCGCGACAGAAGCTGCAACTAATGAAAAACTGTTTTTT
CAATEAATNEKLFF
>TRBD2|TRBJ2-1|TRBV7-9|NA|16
TGTGCCAGCAGCGATCGGACTAGCGGGGGGGAAGATGAGCAGTTCTTC
CASSDRTSGGEDEQFF
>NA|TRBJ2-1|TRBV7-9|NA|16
TGTGCCAGCAGCTTAGACGGGGTAGGCCTAGACAATGAGCAGTTCTTC
CASSLDGVGLDNEQFF
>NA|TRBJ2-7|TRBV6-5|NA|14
TGTGCCAGCAGTAGCATAGACAGAGCCTACGAGCAGTACTTC
CASSSIDRAYEQYF
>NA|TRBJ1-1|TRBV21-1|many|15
TGTGCCAGCAGCCTTAGAGGGGGGGCAGGCACTGAAGCTTTCTTT
CASSLRGGAGTEAFF
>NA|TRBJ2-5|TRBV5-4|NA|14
TGTGCCAGCAGCACCTGGGCAGGGGTCGAGACCCAGTACTTC
CASSTWAGVETQYF
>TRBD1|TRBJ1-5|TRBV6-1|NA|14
TGTGCCAGCAGTGATGGGACAGGGGATCAGCCCCAGCATTTT
CASSDGTGDQPQHF
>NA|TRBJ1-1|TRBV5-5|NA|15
TGTGCCAGCAGCTTTTGGGACGACGCGATCACTGAAGCTTTCTTT
CASSFWDDAITEAFF
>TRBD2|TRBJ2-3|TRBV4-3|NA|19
TGCGCCAGCAGCCAAGAGGGCCCTAGCGGGGGGGCTATAGGGGATACGCAGTATTTT
CASSQEGPSGGAIGDTQYF
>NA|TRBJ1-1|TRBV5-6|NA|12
TGTGCCAGCAGCTTGGTGTACACTGAAGCTTTCTTT
CASSLVYTEAFF
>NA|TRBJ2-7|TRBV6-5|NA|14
TGTGCCAGCAGTTACCGGTTCATGGTGGACGAGCAGTACTTC
CASSYRFMVDEQYF
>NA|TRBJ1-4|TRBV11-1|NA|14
TGTGCCAGCAGCTTATCGATGTGGGGTGAAAAACTGTTTTTT
CASSLSMWGEKLFF
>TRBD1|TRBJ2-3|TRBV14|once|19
TGTGCCAGCACTATGATTAGACAGGGACGGGGATGGGGCACAGATACGCAGTATTTT
CASTMIRQGRGWGTDTQYF
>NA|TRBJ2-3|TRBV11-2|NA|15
TGTGCCAGCAGCTTAGCGGGGGCCGTCACAGATACGCAGTATTTT
CASSLAGAVTDTQYF
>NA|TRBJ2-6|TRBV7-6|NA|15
TGTGCCAGCAGCTTAATGCTCTCTGGGGCCAACGTCCTGACTTTC
CASSLMLSGANVLTF
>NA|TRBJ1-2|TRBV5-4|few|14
TGTGCCAGCAGCCTGGCCCACAGTAACTATGGCTACACCTTC
CASSLAHSNYGYTF
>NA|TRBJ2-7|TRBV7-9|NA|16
TGTGCCAGCAGCCCTAGAGAGGTGGCGTCTCAACCCCGGCAGTACTTC
CASSPREVASQPRQYF
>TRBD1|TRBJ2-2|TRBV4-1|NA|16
TGCGCCAGCAGCCAAGGAGGACAGGGGGCGACCGGGGAGCTGTTTTTT
CASSQGGQGATGELFF